Shown below are 22 T cell receptor beta chains from a single sample sequenced in a study of post-analysis software for immune sequencing data. Study-wide findings and caveats: In patients, TRBV5-6, TRBV5-1 and TRBV20-1 belonged to roughly five TRBV segments found more frequently than in controls.

Libraries were made from TCR beta cDNA, and they carried unique molecular identifiers. Each CDR3 protein is one row after TCRdb ran MiXCR on the PCR reads. The data contain about 680,000 distinct CDR3 sequences, approximately 60% of them singletons. No antigen has been assigned to these receptors. Source material: blood. The receptor set was obtained from a girl aged 2 to 9 with multiple sclerosis.

The chain employs TRBV7-2 and TRBJ2-7; 8 bases line up with TRBD2. The CDR3 runs 14 residues. Germline CDR1 and CDR2: SGHTA and FQGNSA. J was trimmed by 7 bases and V by 3 bases; bases with no gene match: 8. The DNA for the CDR3 is TGTGCCAGCAGCTTCGGCGGGAGGTCGGGGGAGCAGTACTTC. Encoded protein: CASSFGGRSGEQYF. Full variable domain (rest looked up from reference TRBV7-2 and TRBJ2-7): GAGVSQSPSNKVTEKGKDVELRCDPISGHTALYWYRQSLGQGLEFLIYFQGNSAPDKSGLPSDRFSAERTGGSVSTLTIQRTQQEDSAVYLCASSFGGRSGEQYFGPGTRLTVT.

In its sample, this clonotype was seen a few times. The rearrangement joins TRBV29-1 to TRBJ2-3; 10 bases agree with TRBD1. The V and J ends lost 7 bases and 8 bases, in that order; junction bases with no gene match: 18. This CDR3 has 16 amino acids. CDR1 and CDR2 from the germline V gene are SQVTM and ANQGSEA. The CDR3 coding sequence is TGCAGCGGTTCGCATACCGCGGGACAGGGGAGAGGTACGCAGTATTTT. This translates into CSGSHTAGQGRGTQYF.

Comments on this clonotype: A much more abundant neighbour one base away suggests this may be a read error. V and J are TRBV7-2 and TRBJ1-2; D gene ambiguous. Trimming took 1 base from V and 13 from J, leaving 16 bases between them. Germline V gene data show CDR1 as SGHTA and CDR2 as FQGNSA. CDR3 length equals 13 residues. CDR3 sequence reads: CASSLGRLDRCTF. CDR3 coding DNA: TGTGCCAGCAGCTTAGGACGGTTAGATCGCTGCACCTTC.

This clonotype appeared a few times. The chain carries TRBV6-6 and TRBJ2-3; D remains ambiguous. Trimming shortened V by 0 bases and J by 2 bases, and 6 bases separated the two germline ends. The CDR3 covers 14 residues. Germline V gene data show CDR1 as MNHNY and CDR2 as SVGAGI (reference sequence). The CDR3 protein is CASSYSPNTDTQYF. In DNA, the CDR3 is TGTGCCAGCAGTTACTCTCCCAACACAGATACGCAGTATTTT.

A few counts support this clonotype. The chain has TRBV20-1 and TRBJ2-5, with TRBD2 as a possible D gene (6 bases). The CDR3 has 14 amino acids. CDR1 is DFQATT and CDR2 is SNEGSKA in the germline V gene (reference sequence). V was cut by 5 bases and J by 3 bases, with 16 bases left in between. The CDR3 here is CSASPGLAKETQYF. CDR3 bases: TGCAGTGCTTCCCCGGGACTCGCCAAAGAGACCCAGTACTTC.

The CDR3 protein is CASNLTDSNNSPLHF. The CDR3 nucleotides are TGTGCCAGCAACCTGACGGACAGCAATAATTCACCCCTCCACTTT. The chain links TRBV14 to TRBJ1-6; possibly TRBD1 for D (6 bases). This CDR3 spans 15 amino acids. Trimming cost V 7 bases and J 5 bases, with 15 bases left between them. Germline V lookup: CDR1 SGHDN, CDR2 FVKESK. Drawing the rest from reference TRBV14 and TRBJ1-6, the complete variable domain is EAGVTQFPSHSVIEKGQTVTLRCDPISGHDNLYWYRRVMGKEIKFLLHFVKESKQDESGMPNNRFLAERTGGTYSTLKVQPAELEDSGVYFCASNLTDSNNSPLHFGNGTRLTVT.

V and J are TRBV30 and TRBJ2-6; D perhaps matches TRBD1 (6 bases). The CDR3 has 17 amino acids. CDR1 GTSNPN and CDR2 SVGIG come from the germline V gene (reference sequence). V lost 0 bases, J lost 6 bases, and 18 bases lay in between. The CDR3, as DNA: TGTGCCTGGAGTGTTGGGGGCAGCCAGTCCAAGGCCAACGTCCTGACTTTC. Its translation: CAWSVGGSQSKANVLTF.

The chain links TRBV20-1 to TRBJ2-3; D not certain. The ends were cut back, 6 bases at V and 6 bases at J, with 13 bases in the middle. Germline loops: CDR1 DFQATT, CDR2 SNEGSKA (reference sequence). The length of the CDR3 is 12 residues. CDR3 nucleotide sequence: TGCAGTGCGAGGTTCAAGCGCGATACGCAGTATTTT. It is translated as CSARFKRDTQYF.

V usage is TRBV4-1 and J usage is TRBJ1-6; a weak D match, TRBD1 (5 bases). Germline CDR1 MGHRA, CDR2 YSYEKL. The V gene lost 0 bases and the J gene lost 10 bases, with 7 bases spanning the gap. This CDR3 is 13 amino acids long. The CDR3 here is CASSQDGGSPLHF. CDR3 nucleotides: TGCGCCAGCAGCCAAGATGGGGGGTCACCCCTCCACTTT.

This clonotype turned up a few times. The V call is TRBV7-2, the J call TRBJ2-5, with TRBD2 as a possible D gene (6 bases). The germline V gene encodes CDR1 SGHTA and CDR2 FQGNSA. This CDR3 is 15 amino acids long. V lost 0 bases to trimming and J lost 5 bases, with 13 bases between them. This CDR3 is CASSLALGLGETQYF. The CDR3 DNA reads as TGTGCCAGCAGCTTAGCCCTGGGACTTGGGGAGACCCAGTACTTC. The whole variable domain, remainder taken from reference TRBV7-2 and TRBJ2-5, is GAGVSQSPSNKVTEKGKDVELRCDPISGHTALYWYRQSLGQGLEFLIYFQGNSAPDKSGLPSDRFSAERTGGSVSTLTIQRTQQEDSAVYLCASSLALGLGETQYFGPGTRLLVL.

The sample holds a few counts of this clonotype. The V call is TRBV5-1, the J call TRBJ2-6; D is possibly TRBD1 or TRBD2 (5 bases each). There are 18 residues in the CDR3. The ends were cut back, 4 bases at V and 0 bases at J, with 17 bases in the middle. CDR1 SGHRS and CDR2 YFSETQ come from the germline V gene. CDR3 coding DNA: TGCGCCAGCAGCCGCAGGGACGGTGACTCCTCTGGGGCCAACGTCCTGACTTTC. It is translated as CASSRRDGDSSGANVLTF. Full variable domain (remainder filled in from reference TRBV5-1 and TRBJ2-6): KAGVTQTPRYLIKTRGQQVTLSCSPISGHRSVSWYQQTPGQGLQFLFEYFSETQRNKGNFPGRFSGRQFSNSRSEMNVSTLELGDSALYLCASSRRDGDSSGANVLTFGAGSRLTVL.

As regards this clonotype: The DNA is left out, because the CDR3 cannot be placed on it with certainty; the CDR3 is given as TCRdb lists it. The V and J genes are TRBV10-3 and TRBJ1-3; the D call of TRBD1 is as the table states it, not checked on the DNA. The CDR3 numbers 18 amino acids, ends counted. Germline assignment: CDR1 ENHRY and CDR2 SYGVKD. CDR3 protein: CAISESPVGTGAGNTVYF.

The chain has TRBV7-8 and TRBJ2-7; no reliable D call. The DNA end favors TRBJ2-5, so the J call may be wrong. CDR3 length: 15 amino acids. CDR1 is SGHVS and CDR2 is FQNEAQ in the germline V gene. The CDR3 reads CASSRDRAMSETQYF. The CDR3 DNA follows: TGTGCCAGCAGCCGAGACCGGGCTATGTCCGAGACCCAGTACTTC.

The genes are TRBV12-3 or TRBV12-4 and TRBJ2-3; D may match TRBD1 or TRBD2 (7 bases each). This CDR3 comprises 16 residues. Trimming shortened V by 2 bases and J by 2 bases, and 14 bases separated the two germline ends. The CDR3 nucleotides are TGTGCCAGCAGTTTAAGCGGGACAGCCCCCACAGATACGCAGTATTTT. It translates to CASSLSGTAPTDTQYF.

This clonotype was seen only a few times. The chain joins TRBV12-3 or TRBV12-4 to TRBJ2-1; 12 nucleotides agree with TRBD2. The CDR3 has 16 amino acids. Losses at the gene ends were 4 bases for V and 7 bases for J; bases not matched to a gene: 8. In nucleotides, the CDR3 is TGTGCCAGCAGTTCCACGGGACTAGCGGGTAGAAATGAGCAGTTCTTC. Protein sequence: CASSSTGLAGRNEQFF.

The chain links TRBV6-1 to TRBJ2-6, with unresolved D. This CDR3 is built from 14 residues. V lost 4 bases, J lost 1 base, and 5 bases lay in between. Germline V gene lookup returns CDR1 MNHNS and CDR2 SASEGT. CDR3 amino acids: CASSVSSGANVLTF. CDR3 sequence (DNA): TGTGCCAGCAGTGTCTCTTCTGGGGCCAACGTCCTGACTTTC.

The V gene is TRBV7-2, the J gene TRBJ2-7; 10 nucleotides match TRBD2. Trimming cost V 3 bases and J 7 bases; bases outside gene matches: 12. Germline CDR1 and CDR2: SGHTA and FQGNSA. This CDR3 region has 16 residues. DNA for the CDR3: TGTGCCAGCAGCTTTTCGAGCGGGGGGGAATCGAGAGAGCAGTACTTC. This gives the protein CASSFSSGGESREQYF.

The CDR3 region is CASSLGLPEQFF. The CDR3 bases are TGTGCCAGCAGCTTAGGGCTCCCTGAGCAGTTCTTC. The V and J genes are TRBV11-1 and TRBJ2-1; D uncertain. Germline-derived CDR1 and CDR2 are SGHAT and FQDESV (reference sequence). V lost 1 base, J lost 9 bases, and 7 bases lay in between. The CDR3 runs to 12 residues.

This chain links TRBV20-1 with TRBJ2-1, with D maybe TRBD2 (6 bases). Germline CDR1 reads DFQATT; CDR2 reads SNEGSKA (reference sequence). The CDR3 has 12 amino acids. V lost 3 bases, J lost 4 bases, and 7 bases lay in between. CDR3 DNA: TGCAGTGCTAGCGGGGGATACAATGAGCAGTTCTTC. Encoded protein: CSASGGYNEQFF.

This clonotype was seen a handful of times. The chain has TRBV7-2 and TRBJ2-1; D is unclear. The germline V gene encodes CDR1 SGHTA and CDR2 FQGNSA. Trimming removed 0 bases from V and 3 bases from J, with 9 bases in between. The CDR3 runs 15 residues. As DNA, the CDR3 is TGTGCCAGCAGCTTAGCGCGACGGAACTACAATGAGCAGTTCTTC. Amino acid sequence: CASSLARRNYNEQFF.

This clonotype was seen only once. The chain links TRBV10-3 to TRBJ1-2, with D unclear. Germline V gene sequence: CDR1 ENHRY, CDR2 SYGVKD. The CDR3 loop spans 13 amino acids. Trimming shortened V by 0 bases and J by 5 bases, and 7 bases separated the two germline ends. This CDR3 is CAISESDPYGYTF. CDR3 nucleotide sequence: TGTGCCATCAGTGAGTCGGACCCTTATGGCTACACCTTC.

This chain uses TRBV29-1 with TRBJ2-2; the D gene is possibly TRBD2 (6 bases). V was trimmed by 6 bases and J by 0 bases, leaving 11 bases between them. Germline V lookup: CDR1 SQVTM, CDR2 ANQGSEA. This CDR3 has 14 amino acids. The CDR3 protein is CSVAGLTNTGELFF. CDR3 sequence (DNA): TGCAGCGTGGCGGGGCTTACGAACACCGGGGAGCTGTTTTTT.